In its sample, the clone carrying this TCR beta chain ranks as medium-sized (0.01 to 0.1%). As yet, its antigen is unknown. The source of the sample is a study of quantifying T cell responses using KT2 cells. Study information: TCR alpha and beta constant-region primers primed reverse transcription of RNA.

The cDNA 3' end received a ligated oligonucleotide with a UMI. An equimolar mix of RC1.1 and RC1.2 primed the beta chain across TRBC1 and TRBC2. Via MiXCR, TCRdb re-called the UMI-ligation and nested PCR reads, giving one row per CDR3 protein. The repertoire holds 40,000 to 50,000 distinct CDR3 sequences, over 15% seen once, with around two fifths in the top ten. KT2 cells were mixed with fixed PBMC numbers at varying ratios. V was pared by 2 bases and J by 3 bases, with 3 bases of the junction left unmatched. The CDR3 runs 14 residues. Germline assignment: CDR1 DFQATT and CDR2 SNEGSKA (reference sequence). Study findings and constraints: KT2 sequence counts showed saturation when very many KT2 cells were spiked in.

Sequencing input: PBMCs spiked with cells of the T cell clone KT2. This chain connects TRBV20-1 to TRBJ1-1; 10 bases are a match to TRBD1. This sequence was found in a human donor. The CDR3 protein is CSARTGQGDTEAFF. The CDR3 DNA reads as TGCAGTGCTAGAACAGGACAGGGGGACACTGAAGCTTTCTTT.